The subject of this entry is one TCR beta chain. The entry originates in a study of healthy donors' naive CD4 and CD8 T cells. V was clipped by 5 bases and J by 6 bases; unmatched bases: 15. This CDR3 contains 17 residues. Germline-derived CDR1 and CDR2 are SQVTM and ANQGSEA. TCR libraries were built from approximately 0.45 ug of total RNA by linear amplification. Each CDR3 protein is one row after TCRdb ran MiXCR on the reads. The profile shows approximately 200,000 distinct CDR3 sequences, nearly 75% of them singletons. The TCR originated in a pool of human donors in good health; the sample pools cells from several healthy donors. The sample consisted of naive CD4+ and CD8+ T cells sorted from blood, pooled from several donors. V is TRBV29-1 and J is TRBJ2-3; TRBD2 agrees at 12 bases. The CDR3: CSVQASTSGSTSDTQYF. The CDR3 nucleotides read TGCAGCGTTCAAGCCTCGACTAGCGGGAGTACTTCGGATACGCAGTATTTT.